These 9 T cell receptor beta chains came from one sample sequenced in a study of tumor-infiltrating lymphocytes in localized non-small cell lung cancer. Generated by immunoSEQ multiplex PCR, the TCRdb table keeps only in-frame clones and is missing some. The sample yields thousands of clones, around three fifths seen once. Sequencing was done on a sample of uninvolved lung tissue not adjacent to the tumor. These receptors all stem from a human donor with non-small cell lung cancer.

This clone was detected only once. The chain employs TRBV5-1 and TRBJ1-6, with 8 bases matching TRBD1. This CDR3 has 15 amino acids. Germline CDR1 and CDR2: SGHRS and YFSETQ. J lost 7 bases, V lost 2 bases, and 5 bases had no gene match. This CDR3 reads CASSFDRGNNSPLHF. CDR3 bases: TGCGCCAGCAGCTTCGACAGGGGAAACAATTCACCCCTCCACTTT.

The chain links TRBV2 to TRBJ2-2; 12 nucleotides align to TRBD2. The CDR3 spans 15 residues. Germline lookup yields CDR1 SNHLY and CDR2 FYNNEI. The V and J ends lost 7 bases and 4 bases, in that order; junction bases with no gene match: 4. The CDR3 nucleotides are TGTGCCAGCACCGCTAGCGGGAGGGGCACCGGGGAGCTGTTTTTT. Translating it yields CASTASGRGTGELFF.

The chain employs TRBV28 and TRBJ1-2; the D gene is possibly TRBD1 (5 bases). Germline V gene sequence: CDR1 MDHEN, CDR2 SYDVKM. The V gene lost 6 bases and the J gene lost 3 bases, with 20 bases spanning the gap. The CDR3 spans 16 residues. The CDR3, as DNA: TGTGCCAGCAGCCGATACCGAGGGGTTTTTGACTATGGCTACACCTTC. As protein: CASSRYRGVFDYGYTF.

This clone showed up just a few times. The chain employs TRBV29-1 and TRBJ2-2; D might be TRBD2 (5 bases). The germline V gene encodes CDR1 SQVTM and CDR2 ANQGSEA. The CDR3 extends over 11 amino acids. Trimming took off 6 bases at V and 7 bases at J, with 9 bases between the two ends. The CDR3 protein is CSVRRDGELFF. The CDR3, as DNA: TGCAGCGTACGACGGGACGGGGAGCTGTTTTTT.

This chain uses TRBV28 with TRBJ2-3, with D possibly called TRBD1 or TRBD2 (5 bases each). Trimming left V 2 bases short and J 0 bases short, with 6 bases between. This CDR3 region has 14 residues. Germline V gene sequence: CDR1 MDHEN, CDR2 SYDVKM. The CDR3 DNA is TGTGCCAGCAGTTTAGGGACCAGCACAGATACGCAGTATTTT. Its translation is CASSLGTSTDTQYF.

The chain uses TRBV5-1 and TRBJ2-5; D not certain. V lost 0 bases and J 8 bases, leaving 23 bases between the germline ends. The CDR3 totals 17 residues. CDR1 and CDR2 from the germline V gene are SGHRS and YFSETQ. The CDR3 nucleotides are TGCGCCAGCAGCTTGGACGTGACGGTAAACCTGCAGAGAACCCAGTACTTC. It yields the protein CASSLDVTVNLQRTQYF. Full variable domain (remainder filled in from reference TRBV5-1 and TRBJ2-5): KAGVTQTPRYLIKTRGQQVTLSCSPISGHRSVSWYQQTPGQGLQFLFEYFSETQRNKGNFPGRFSGRQFSNSRSEMNVSTLELGDSALYLCASSLDVTVNLQRTQYFGPGTRLLVL.

The CDR3 loop is CASSLDRALGDGYTF. CDR3 sequence (DNA): TGCGCCAGCAGCTTGGATAGGGCGCTCGGAGATGGCTACACCTTC. This chain uses TRBV5-1 with TRBJ1-2; D call uncertain. The CDR3 is 15 residues long. Germline CDR1 and CDR2: SGHRS and YFSETQ. V dropped 0 bases and J dropped 6 bases, with 15 bases sitting between them.

The V gene is TRBV5-1, the J gene TRBJ2-1; TRBD2 matches at 14 bases. The ends lost 4 bases at V and 9 bases at J; junction bases unmatched: 9. Germline V gene sequence: CDR1 SGHRS, CDR2 YFSETQ. The CDR3 runs to 16 residues. CDR3 loop: CASSPGGTSGRIEQFF. CDR3 nucleotide sequence: TGCGCCAGCAGCCCGGGGGGGACTAGCGGGAGAATTGAGCAGTTCTTC.

This chain connects TRBV5-1 to TRBJ2-7; TRBD1 might be the D (5 bases). CDR1 and CDR2 from the germline V gene are SGHRS and YFSETQ. The CDR3 sequence is 18 residues long. V dropped 1 base and J dropped 1 base, with 21 bases sitting between them. CDR3: CASSLHGYGTGSSYEQYF. The CDR3 nucleotides are TGCGCCAGCAGCTTGCATGGGTATGGTACAGGTTCATCCTACGAGCAGTACTTC.